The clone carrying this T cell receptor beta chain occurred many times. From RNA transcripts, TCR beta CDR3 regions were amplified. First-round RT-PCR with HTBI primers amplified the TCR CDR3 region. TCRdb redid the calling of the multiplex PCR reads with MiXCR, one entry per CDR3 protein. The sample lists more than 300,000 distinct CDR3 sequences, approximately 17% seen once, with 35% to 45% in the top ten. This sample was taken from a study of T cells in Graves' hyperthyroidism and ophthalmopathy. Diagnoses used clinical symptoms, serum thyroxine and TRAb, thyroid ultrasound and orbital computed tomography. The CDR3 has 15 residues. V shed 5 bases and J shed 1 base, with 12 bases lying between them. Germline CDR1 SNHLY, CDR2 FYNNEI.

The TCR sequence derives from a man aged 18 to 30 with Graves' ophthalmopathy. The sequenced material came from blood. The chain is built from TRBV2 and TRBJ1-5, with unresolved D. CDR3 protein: CASSRPEGSNQPQHF. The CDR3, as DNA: TGTGCCAGCAGTCGTCCGGAGGGCAGCAATCAGCCCCAGCATTTT.